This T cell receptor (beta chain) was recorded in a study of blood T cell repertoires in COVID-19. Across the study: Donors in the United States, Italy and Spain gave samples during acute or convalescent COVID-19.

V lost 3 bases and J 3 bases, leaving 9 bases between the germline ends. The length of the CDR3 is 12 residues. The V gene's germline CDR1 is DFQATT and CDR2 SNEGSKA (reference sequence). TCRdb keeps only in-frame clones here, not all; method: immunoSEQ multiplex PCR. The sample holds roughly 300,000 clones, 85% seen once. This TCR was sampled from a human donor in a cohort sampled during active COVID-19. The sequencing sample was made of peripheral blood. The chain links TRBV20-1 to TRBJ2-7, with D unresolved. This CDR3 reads CSASTRGYEQYF. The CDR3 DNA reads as TGCAGTGCTAGTACCAGAGGCTACGAGCAGTACTTC.